This TCR beta chain was retrieved from a study of cytomegalovirus exposure and HLA in healthy donors. Looking at the study overall: Assignment to the Caucasian-associated ancestry cluster applied to around 80% of the approximately 400 genotyped donors.

V dropped 4 bases and J dropped 4 bases, with 13 bases sitting between them. The germline gives CDR1 MDHEN, CDR2 SYDVKM. CDR3 size: 14 residues. This clone occurred a few times. Its target is not known. The study's findings and limits: Data from an earlier analysis indicated that most TCR beta V segments were productive either about 87% or about 30% of the time. CMV serostatus was the only recorded immune exposure for donors.

PCR employed 60 Vbeta and 13 Jbeta primers. Some clones are missing from TCRdb's copy, which holds only in-frame ones; the method was immunoSEQ multiplex PCR. Of 75,000 to 80,000 clones detected, 78% appear once; the ten largest clones hold roughly 8.9%. The source of this sequence is a middle-aged woman in good health and CMV-seropositive. What was sequenced was PBMCs. The chain combines TRBV28 with TRBJ1-1; D gene ambiguous. In DNA, the CDR3 is TGTGCCAGCAGTTCCCTCCGGGTAATCACTGAAGCTTTCTTT. Translating gives CASSSLRVITEAFF.